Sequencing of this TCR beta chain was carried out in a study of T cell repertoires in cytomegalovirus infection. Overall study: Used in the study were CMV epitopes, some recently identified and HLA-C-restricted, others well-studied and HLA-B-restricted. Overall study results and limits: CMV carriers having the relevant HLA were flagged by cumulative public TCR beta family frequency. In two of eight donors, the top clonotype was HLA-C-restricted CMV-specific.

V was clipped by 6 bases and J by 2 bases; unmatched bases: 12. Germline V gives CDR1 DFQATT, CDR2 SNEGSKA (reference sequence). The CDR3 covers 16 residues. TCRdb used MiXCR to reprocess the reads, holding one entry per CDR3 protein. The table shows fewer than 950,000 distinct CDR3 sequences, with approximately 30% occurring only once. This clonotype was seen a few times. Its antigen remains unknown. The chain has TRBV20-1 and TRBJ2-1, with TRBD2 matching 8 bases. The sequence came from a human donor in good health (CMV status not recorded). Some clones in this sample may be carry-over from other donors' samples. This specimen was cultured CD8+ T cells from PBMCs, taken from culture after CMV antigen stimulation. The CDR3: CSADKLAVTTYNEQFF. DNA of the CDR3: TGCAGTGCCGATAAACTAGCGGTGACTACCTACAATGAGCAGTTCTTC.